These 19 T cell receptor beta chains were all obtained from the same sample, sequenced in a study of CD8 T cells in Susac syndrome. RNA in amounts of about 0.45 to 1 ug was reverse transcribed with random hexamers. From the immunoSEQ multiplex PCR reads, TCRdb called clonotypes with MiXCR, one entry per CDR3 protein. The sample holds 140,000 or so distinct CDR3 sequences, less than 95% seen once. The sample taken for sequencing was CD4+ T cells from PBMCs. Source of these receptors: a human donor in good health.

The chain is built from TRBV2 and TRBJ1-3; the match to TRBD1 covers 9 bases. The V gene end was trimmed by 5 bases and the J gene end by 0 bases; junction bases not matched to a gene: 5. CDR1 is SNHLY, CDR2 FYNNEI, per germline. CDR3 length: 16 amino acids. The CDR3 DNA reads TGTGCCAGCAGTAGACAGGGGGGCATCTCTGGAAACACCATATATTTT. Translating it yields CASSRQGGISGNTIYF.

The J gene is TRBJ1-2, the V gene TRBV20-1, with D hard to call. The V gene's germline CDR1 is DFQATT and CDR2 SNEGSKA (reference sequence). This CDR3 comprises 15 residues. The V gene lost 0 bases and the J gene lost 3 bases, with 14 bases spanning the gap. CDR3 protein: CSARDQLLGDYGYTF. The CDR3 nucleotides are TGCAGTGCTAGAGATCAGCTCCTTGGGGACTATGGCTACACCTTC.

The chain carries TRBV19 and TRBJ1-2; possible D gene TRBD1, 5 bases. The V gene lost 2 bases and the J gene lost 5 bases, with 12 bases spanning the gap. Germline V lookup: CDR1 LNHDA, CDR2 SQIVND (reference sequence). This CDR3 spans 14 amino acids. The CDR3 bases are TGTGCCAGTAGTATACAGGGCTGGATTTATGGCTACACCTTC. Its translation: CASSIQGWIYGYTF.

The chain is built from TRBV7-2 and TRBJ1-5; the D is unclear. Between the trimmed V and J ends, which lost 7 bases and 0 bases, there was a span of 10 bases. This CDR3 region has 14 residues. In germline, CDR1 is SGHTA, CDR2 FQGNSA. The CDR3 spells CASTSDGSNQPQHF. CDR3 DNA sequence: TGTGCCAGCACCTCTGATGGTAGCAATCAGCCCCAGCATTTT.

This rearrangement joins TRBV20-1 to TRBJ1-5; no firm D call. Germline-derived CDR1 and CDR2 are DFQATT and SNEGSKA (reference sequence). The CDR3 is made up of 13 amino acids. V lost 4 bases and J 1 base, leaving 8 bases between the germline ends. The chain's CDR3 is CSANEGSNQPQHF. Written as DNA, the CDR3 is TGCAGTGCTAACGAAGGAAGCAATCAGCCCCAGCATTTT.

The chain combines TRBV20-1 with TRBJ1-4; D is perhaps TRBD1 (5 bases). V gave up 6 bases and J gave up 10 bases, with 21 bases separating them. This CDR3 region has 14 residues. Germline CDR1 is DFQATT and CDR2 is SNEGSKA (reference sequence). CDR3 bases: TGCAGTGCCCTTTCGGGGGACCTGTCTGGAAAACTGTTTTTT. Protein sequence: CSALSGDLSGKLFF.

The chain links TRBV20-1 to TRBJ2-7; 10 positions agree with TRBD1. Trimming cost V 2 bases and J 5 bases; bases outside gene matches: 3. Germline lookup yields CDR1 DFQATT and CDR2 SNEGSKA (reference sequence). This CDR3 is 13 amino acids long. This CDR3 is CSARRDRGDEQYF. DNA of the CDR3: TGCAGTGCTAGACGGGACAGGGGTGACGAGCAGTACTTC.

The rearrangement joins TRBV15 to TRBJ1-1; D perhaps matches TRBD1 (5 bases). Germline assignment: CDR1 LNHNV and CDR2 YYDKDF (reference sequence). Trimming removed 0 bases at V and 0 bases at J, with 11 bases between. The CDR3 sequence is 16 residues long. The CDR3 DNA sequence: TGTGCCACCAGCAGAGATTATAGGGGTATGAACACTGAAGCTTTCTTT. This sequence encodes CATSRDYRGMNTEAFF.

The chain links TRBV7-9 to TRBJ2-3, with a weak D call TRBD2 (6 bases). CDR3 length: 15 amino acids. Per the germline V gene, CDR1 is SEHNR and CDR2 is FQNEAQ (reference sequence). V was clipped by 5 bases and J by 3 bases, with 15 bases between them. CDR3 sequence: CASSPKRRETDTQYF. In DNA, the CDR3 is TGTGCCAGCAGCCCGAAAAGACGGGAGACAGATACGCAGTATTTT.

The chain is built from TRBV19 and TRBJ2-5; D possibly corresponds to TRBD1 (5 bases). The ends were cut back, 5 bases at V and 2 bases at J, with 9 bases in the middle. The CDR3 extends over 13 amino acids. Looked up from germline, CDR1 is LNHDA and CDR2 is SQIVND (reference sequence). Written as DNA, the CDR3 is TGTGCCAGTAGTCCAGGGAATCAAGAGACCCAGTACTTC. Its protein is CASSPGNQETQYF.

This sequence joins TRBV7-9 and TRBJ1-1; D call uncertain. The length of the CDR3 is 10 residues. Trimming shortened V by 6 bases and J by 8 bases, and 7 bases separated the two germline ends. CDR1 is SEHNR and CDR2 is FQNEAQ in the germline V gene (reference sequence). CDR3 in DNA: TGTGCCAGCAGTTCAATAGAAGCTTTCTTT. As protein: CASSSIEAFF.

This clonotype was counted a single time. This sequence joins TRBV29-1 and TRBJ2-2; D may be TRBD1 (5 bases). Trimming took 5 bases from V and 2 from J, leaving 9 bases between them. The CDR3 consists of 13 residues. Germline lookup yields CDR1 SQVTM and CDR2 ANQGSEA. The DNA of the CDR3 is TGCAGCGTTTCTACAGGAAACACCGGGGAGCTGTTTTTT. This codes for CSVSTGNTGELFF.

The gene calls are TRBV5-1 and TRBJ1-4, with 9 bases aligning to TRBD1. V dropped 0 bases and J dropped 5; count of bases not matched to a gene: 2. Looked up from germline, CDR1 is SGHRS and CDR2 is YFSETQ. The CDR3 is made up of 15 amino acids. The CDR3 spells CASSLDGTGNEKLFF. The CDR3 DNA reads TGCGCCAGCAGCTTGGATGGGACAGGGAATGAAAAACTGTTTTTT.

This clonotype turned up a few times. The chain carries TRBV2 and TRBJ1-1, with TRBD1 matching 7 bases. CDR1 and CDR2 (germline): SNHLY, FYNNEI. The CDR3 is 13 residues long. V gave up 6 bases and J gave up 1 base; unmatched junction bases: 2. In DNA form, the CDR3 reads TGTGCCAGCAGGGGACAGTGGAACACTGAAGCTTTCTTT. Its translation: CASRGQWNTEAFF.

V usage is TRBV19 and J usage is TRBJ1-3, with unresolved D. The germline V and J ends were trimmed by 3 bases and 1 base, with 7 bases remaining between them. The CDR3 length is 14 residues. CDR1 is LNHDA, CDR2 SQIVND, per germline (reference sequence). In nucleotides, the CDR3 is TGTGCCAGTAGTATTGTGGGATCTGGAAACACCATATATTTT. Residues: CASSIVGSGNTIYF.

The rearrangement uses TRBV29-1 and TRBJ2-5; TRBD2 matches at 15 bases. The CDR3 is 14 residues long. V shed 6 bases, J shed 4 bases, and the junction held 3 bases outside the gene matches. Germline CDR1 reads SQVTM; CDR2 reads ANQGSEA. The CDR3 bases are TGCAGCGTACAGGGACTAGCGGGAGGAGAGACCCAGTACTTC. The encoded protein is CSVQGLAGGETQYF.

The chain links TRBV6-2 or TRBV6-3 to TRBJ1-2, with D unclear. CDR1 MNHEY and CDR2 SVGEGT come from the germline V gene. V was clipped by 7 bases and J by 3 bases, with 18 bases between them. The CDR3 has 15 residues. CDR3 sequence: CASTSPTGFHYGYTF. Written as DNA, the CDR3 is TGTGCCAGCACTTCTCCCACCGGATTCCACTATGGCTACACCTTC.

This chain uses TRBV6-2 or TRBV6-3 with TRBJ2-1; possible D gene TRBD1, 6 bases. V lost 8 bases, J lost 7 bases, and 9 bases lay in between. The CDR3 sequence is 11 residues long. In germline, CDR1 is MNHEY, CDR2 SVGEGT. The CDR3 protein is CASGQGNEQFF. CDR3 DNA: TGTGCCAGCGGGCAGGGGAATGAGCAGTTCTTC.

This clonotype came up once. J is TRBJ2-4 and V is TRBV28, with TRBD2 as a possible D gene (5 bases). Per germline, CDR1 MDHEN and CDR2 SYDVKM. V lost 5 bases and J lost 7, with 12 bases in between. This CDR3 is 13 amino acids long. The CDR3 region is CASSLERGNIQYF. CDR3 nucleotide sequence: TGTGCCAGCAGTCTGGAACGAGGGAACATTCAGTACTTC.